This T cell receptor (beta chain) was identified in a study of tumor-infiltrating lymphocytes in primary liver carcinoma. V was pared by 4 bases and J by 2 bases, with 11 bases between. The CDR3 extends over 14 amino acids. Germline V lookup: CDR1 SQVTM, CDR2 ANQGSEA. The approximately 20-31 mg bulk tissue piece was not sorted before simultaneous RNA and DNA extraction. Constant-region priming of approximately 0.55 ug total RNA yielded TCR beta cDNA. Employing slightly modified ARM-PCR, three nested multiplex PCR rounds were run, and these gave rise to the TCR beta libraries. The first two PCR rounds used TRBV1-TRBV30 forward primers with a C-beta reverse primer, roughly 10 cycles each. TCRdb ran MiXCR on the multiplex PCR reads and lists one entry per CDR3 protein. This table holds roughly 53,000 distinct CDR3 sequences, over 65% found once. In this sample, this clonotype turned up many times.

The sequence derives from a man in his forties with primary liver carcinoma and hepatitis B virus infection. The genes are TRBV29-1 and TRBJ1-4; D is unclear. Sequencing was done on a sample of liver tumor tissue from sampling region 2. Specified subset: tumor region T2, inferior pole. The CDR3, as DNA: TGCAGCGTTGGAGTGACCTCTACTAATGAAAAACTGTTTTTT. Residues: CSVGVTSTNEKLFF.